This T cell receptor beta chain was profiled in a study of OX40 agonist ivuxolimab in advanced cancers. V lost 2 bases and J lost 2; bases outside the gene matches: 6. Germline CDR1 and CDR2: SGHKS and YYEKEE (reference sequence). The CDR3 spans 15 residues. Assay used: immunoSEQ multiplex PCR; TCRdb lists only in-frame clones, some missing. This sample has more than 15,000 clones, with roughly 74% found just once. The J gene is TRBJ2-7, the V gene TRBV5-5; 8 bases match TRBD1. Sample: CD4+ or CD8+ T cells sorted from blood, taken in a trial of the OX40 agonist ivuxolimab. This receptor was obtained from an adult with an advanced solid tumor such as melanoma, head and neck, liver or kidney cancer. For the CDR3, the DNA is TGTGCCAGCAGCTTCCGACAGGGGCGAGCCTACGAGCAGTACTTC. This encodes CASSFRQGRAYEQYF. The full variable domain, with the rest looked up from reference TRBV5-5 and TRBJ2-7, is DAGVTQSPTHLIKTRGQQVTLRCSPISGHKSVSWYQQVLGQGPQFIFQYYEKEERGRGNFPDRFSARQFPNYSSELNVNALLLGDSALYLCASSFRQGRAYEQYFGPGTRLTVT.